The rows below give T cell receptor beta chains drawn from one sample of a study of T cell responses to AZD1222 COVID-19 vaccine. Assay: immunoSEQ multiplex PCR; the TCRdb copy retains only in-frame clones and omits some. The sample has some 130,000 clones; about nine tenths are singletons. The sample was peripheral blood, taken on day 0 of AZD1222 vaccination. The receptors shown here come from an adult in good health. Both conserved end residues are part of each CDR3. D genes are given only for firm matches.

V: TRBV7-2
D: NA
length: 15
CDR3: CASSLLGTYTGELFF

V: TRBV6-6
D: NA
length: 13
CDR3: CASSYGRSYGYTF

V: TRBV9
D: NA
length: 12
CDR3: CASSVDLDTQYF

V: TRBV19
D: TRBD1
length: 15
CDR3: CASSTRDRVSDTQYF

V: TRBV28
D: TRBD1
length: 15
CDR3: CASRAAGTAYNEQFF

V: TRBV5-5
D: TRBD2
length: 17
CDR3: CASSQDAGGIFQETQYF

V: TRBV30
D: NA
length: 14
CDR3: CAWSPVGSGNTIYF

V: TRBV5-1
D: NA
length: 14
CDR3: CASSLEGAQYGYTF

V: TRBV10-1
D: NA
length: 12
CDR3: CEVRGRATEAFF

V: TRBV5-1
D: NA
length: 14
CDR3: CASSLDSFGSPLHF

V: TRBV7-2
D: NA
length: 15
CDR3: CASSLEATTQDTQYF

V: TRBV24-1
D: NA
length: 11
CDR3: CATSRGTEAFF

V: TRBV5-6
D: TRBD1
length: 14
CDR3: CASSLGQGAYGYTF

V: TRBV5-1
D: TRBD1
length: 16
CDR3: CASSLGGQGRADGYTF

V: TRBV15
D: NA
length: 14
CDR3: CATSRDLGTNEQFF

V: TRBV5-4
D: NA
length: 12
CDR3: CASSHRDTEAFF

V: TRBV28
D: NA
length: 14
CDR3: CASSFPTVLYEQYF

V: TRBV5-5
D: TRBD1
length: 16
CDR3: CASSLAAGQANSPLHF

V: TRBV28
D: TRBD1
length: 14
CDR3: CASRADRPNEKLFF

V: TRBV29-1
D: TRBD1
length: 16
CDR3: CSVGKMETGLRETQYF

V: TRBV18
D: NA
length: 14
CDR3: CASSRAGHNSPLHF

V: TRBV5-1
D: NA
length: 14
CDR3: CASSLGGSQQPQHF

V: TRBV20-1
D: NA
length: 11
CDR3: CSAEGSQPQHF

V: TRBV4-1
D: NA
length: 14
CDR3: CASSPRSSNQPQHF

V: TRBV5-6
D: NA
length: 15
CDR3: CASSLGEIIGETQYF

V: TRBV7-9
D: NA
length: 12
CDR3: CASSLGVYEQYF

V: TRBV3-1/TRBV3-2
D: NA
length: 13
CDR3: CASSLSGNQKLFF